What follows are 22 T cell receptor beta chains derived from one specimen sequenced in a study of blood T cell repertoires in COVID-19. Sequenced by immunoSEQ multiplex PCR; TCRdb stores in-frame clones only, minus some. Of over 120,000 clones detected, roughly four fifths appear once; the ten largest clones hold 3.5% to 5%. Sequencing was carried out using peripheral blood. Source of these receptors: an elderly woman with active or convalescent COVID-19.

The gene calls are TRBV29-1 and TRBJ2-7; TRBD1 might be the D (5 bases). Trimming cost V 6 bases and J 0 bases, with 12 bases left between them. Germline loops: CDR1 SQVTM, CDR2 ANQGSEA. The CDR3 consists of 13 residues. The CDR3 region has the DNA TGCAGCGTAATAAGACAGAGCTCCTACGAGCAGTACTTC. As protein: CSVIRQSSYEQYF.

The chain has TRBV11-2 and TRBJ2-7, with D maybe TRBD2 (5 bases). The CDR3 is 15 residues long. V lost 5 bases to trimming and J lost 3 bases, with 17 bases between them. The germline CDR1 and CDR2 sequences are SGHAT and FQNNGV. CDR3 sequence reads: CASSAAEERHYEQYF. As DNA, the CDR3 is TGTGCCAGCAGCGCGGCGGAGGAGAGACACTACGAGCAGTACTTC.

This sequence joins TRBV9 and TRBJ2-1; TRBD2 agrees at 13 bases. With 3 bases clipped from V and 8 bases from J, the junction kept 8 bases outside the gene matches. This CDR3 is 16 amino acids long. The germline CDR1 and CDR2 sequences are SGDLS and YYNGEE. DNA of the CDR3: TGTGCCAGCAGCGGCTTGACTAGCGGGGGGAGAGATGAGCAGTTCTTC. This sequence encodes CASSGLTSGGRDEQFF.

V and J are TRBV7-3 and TRBJ2-1; 7 bases are shared with TRBD1. Germline CDR1 is SGHTA and CDR2 is FQGTGA. CDR3 length equals 12 residues. J was trimmed by 8 bases and V by 5 bases; bases with no gene match: 3. The CDR3 DNA reads as TGTGCCAGCAGCGGGCAGGGGGATGAGCAGTTCTTC. This sequence encodes CASSGQGDEQFF.

The chain employs TRBV18 and TRBJ2-3; 9 bases line up with TRBD2. The length of the CDR3 is 18 residues. Germline CDR1 reads KGHSH; CDR2 reads LQKENI. After removal of 2 bases from V and 5 bases from J, the junction contained 14 bases not matched to a gene. DNA of the CDR3: TGTGCCAGCTCACCAGTGGAGTCTAGCGGGGCCACTGGAGATACGCAGTATTTT. Protein: CASSPVESSGATGDTQYF.

This clone was seen more than once but under ten times. This chain connects TRBV4-1 to TRBJ2-1; TRBD2 matches 8 bases. CDR1 and CDR2 (germline): MGHRA, YSYEKL. This CDR3 spans 17 amino acids. The ends lost 1 base at V and 2 bases at J; junction bases unmatched: 7. For the CDR3, the DNA is TGCGCCAGCAGCCAAGTGTTGGCCGGGGGGGCCTACAATGAGCAGTTCTTC. It yields the protein CASSQVLAGGAYNEQFF.

The chain joins TRBV11-1 to TRBJ2-5, with TRBD1 matching over 9 bases. Germline CDR1 reads SGHAT; CDR2 reads FQDESV (reference sequence). With V trimmed by 3 bases and J by 2 bases, 4 bases remained unmatched. The CDR3 consists of 15 residues. CDR3: CASSLWTGEQETQYF. CDR3 coding DNA: TGTGCCAGCAGCTTGTGGACAGGGGAACAAGAGACCCAGTACTTC.

This clone appeared a single time. This chain connects TRBV19 to TRBJ1-2, with D possibly matching TRBD1 (6 bases). This CDR3 region has 15 residues. Germline values: CDR1 LNHDA, CDR2 SQIVND (reference sequence). The germline V and J ends were trimmed by 9 bases and 4 bases, with 21 bases remaining between them. The CDR3 loop reads CASLLQGPAIYGYTF. The CDR3, as DNA: TGTGCCAGCCTATTACAGGGACCTGCTATCTATGGCTACACCTTC. The whole variable domain, remainder taken from reference TRBV19 and TRBJ1-2, is DGGITQSPKYLFRKEGQNVTLSCEQNLNHDAMYWYRQDPGQGLRLIYYSQIVNDFQKGDIAEGYSVSREKKESFPLTVTSAQKNPTAFYLCASLLQGPAIYGYTFGSGTRLTVV.

This chain uses TRBV9 with TRBJ2-3; TRBD1 matches at 7 bases. This CDR3 spans 21 amino acids. From germline, CDR1 is SGDLS and CDR2 YYNGEE. Trimming at V came to 3 bases and at J to 0 bases, leaving 22 bases not matched to a gene. CDR3 amino acids: CASSATVSGTALPTSTDTQYF. As DNA, the CDR3 is TGTGCCAGCAGCGCCACTGTATCCGGGACAGCCTTACCTACTAGCACAGATACGCAGTATTTT.

The chain carries TRBV4-1 and TRBJ2-7, with 9 bases aligning to TRBD1. V was pared by 1 base and J by 3 bases, with 4 bases of the junction left unmatched. Germline CDR1 MGHRA, CDR2 YSYEKL. CDR3 size: 15 residues. CDR3 protein: CASSQVPGQGYEQYF. In DNA, the CDR3 is TGCGCCAGCAGCCAAGTACCGGGACAGGGCTACGAGCAGTACTTC.

V gene TRBV18 combines with J gene TRBJ2-3; 8 bases are shared with TRBD2. The CDR3 is made up of 14 amino acids. Germline-derived CDR1 and CDR2 are KGHSH and LQKENI. V was pared by 3 bases and J by 1 base, with 0 bases of the junction left unmatched. The CDR3 loop is CASSPTSGTDTQYF. In DNA, the CDR3 is TGTGCCAGCTCACCGACTAGCGGCACAGATACGCAGTATTTT.

The V and J genes are TRBV7-6 and TRBJ1-3, with 7 bases aligning to TRBD1. CDR1 is SGHVS and CDR2 is FNYEAQ in the germline V gene. The CDR3 is made up of 17 amino acids. The V gene end was trimmed by 3 bases and the J gene end by 0 bases; junction bases not matched to a gene: 8. The CDR3, as DNA: TGTGCCAGCAGCTTGAACAATGGGGACAGCTCTGGAAACACCATATATTTT. This gives the protein CASSLNNGDSSGNTIYF.

The rearrangement links TRBV4-1 to TRBJ1-2; 7 positions match TRBD1. From germline, CDR1 is MGHRA and CDR2 YSYEKL. This CDR3 contains 15 residues. V shed 1 base, J shed 4 bases, and the junction held 6 bases outside the gene matches. Here the CDR3 DNA reads TGCGCCAGCAGCCAAGGGACAGGACCTATCTATGGCTACACCTTC. This translates into CASSQGTGPIYGYTF.

The CDR3 nucleotides are TGTGCCAGCAGCTTGGCGGGACAGTCACCCTATGGCTACACCTTC. This codes for CASSLAGQSPYGYTF. V and J are TRBV7-2 and TRBJ1-2; 7 positions agree with TRBD1. This CDR3 is 15 amino acids long. Germline V gives CDR1 SGHTA, CDR2 FQGNSA. The V and J ends lost 3 bases and 4 bases, in that order; junction bases with no gene match: 8.

The rearrangement uses TRBV7-2 and TRBJ1-5; TRBD1 aligns across 8 bases. Germline V lookup: CDR1 SGHTA, CDR2 FQGNSA. The CDR3 covers 16 residues. V shed 5 bases and J 6 bases; nucleotides not matched to a gene: 12. CDR3 DNA sequence: TGTGCCAGCAGCAAGGCGGTATACAGGGGGACTCAGCCCCAGCATTTT. This codes for CASSKAVYRGTQPQHF. The full variable domain, rest sourced from reference TRBV7-2 and TRBJ1-5, is GAGVSQSPSNKVTEKGKDVELRCDPISGHTALYWYRQSLGQGLEFLIYFQGNSAPDKSGLPSDRFSAERTGGSVSTLTIQRTQQEDSAVYLCASSKAVYRGTQPQHFGDGTRLSIL.

This clone was counted only a few times. This chain links TRBV29-1 with TRBJ2-3; D possibly corresponds to TRBD2 (5 bases). The CDR3 length is 12 residues. Germline V gives CDR1 SQVTM, CDR2 ANQGSEA. Trimming took off 7 bases at V and 6 bases at J, with 14 bases between the two ends. The CDR3, as DNA: TGCAGCGGCCGGGCGGGTTCGGATACGCAGTATTTT. Translated, it gives CSGRAGSDTQYF.

This clone was recorded a few times. The chain couples TRBV2 to TRBJ2-5; TRBD2 aligns across 12 bases. The V gene end was trimmed by 2 bases and the J gene end by 0 bases; junction bases not matched to a gene: 7. CDR3 size: 18 residues. Germline values: CDR1 SNHLY, CDR2 FYNNEI. The CDR3 DNA reads TGTGCCAGCAGTGAAACGGGGACTAGCGGGTTGTACCAAGAGACCCAGTACTTC. Translated, it gives CASSETGTSGLYQETQYF.

This chain links TRBV7-3 with TRBJ2-1; 7 bases align to TRBD2. Germline-derived CDR1 and CDR2 are SGHTA and FQGTGA. The length of the CDR3 is 16 residues. The V and J ends lost 5 bases and 5 bases, in that order; junction bases with no gene match: 12. The DNA of the CDR3 is TGTGCCAGCAGCACAAAGCGGGGTTTAAGGAACAATGAGCAGTTCTTC. Translation gives CASSTKRGLRNNEQFF.

This clone was seen a few times. This sequence joins TRBV7-2 and TRBJ1-1, with D possibly matching TRBD1 (6 bases). Germline CDR1 reads SGHTA; CDR2 reads FQGNSA. Trimming cost V 5 bases and J 1 base, with 14 bases left between them. The CDR3 is 15 residues long. This CDR3 is CASSPTGGANTEAFF. Here the CDR3 DNA reads TGTGCCAGCAGCCCAACTGGGGGCGCGAACACTGAAGCTTTCTTT. Based on the CDR3 plus reference TRBV7-2 and TRBJ1-1, the full variable domain is GAGVSQSPSNKVTEKGKDVELRCDPISGHTALYWYRQSLGQGLEFLIYFQGNSAPDKSGLPSDRFSAERTGGSVSTLTIQRTQQEDSAVYLCASSPTGGANTEAFFGQGTRLTVV.

This clone was seen a few times. The gene calls are TRBV7-2 and TRBJ2-3, with TRBD2 matching 10 bases. CDR1 SGHTA and CDR2 FQGNSA come from the germline V gene. With V trimmed by 3 bases and J by 4 bases, 10 bases remained unmatched. CDR3 length: 17 residues. In DNA form, the CDR3 reads TGTGCCAGCAGCTTTCTAGCGGGGGTGGGATGGGCAGATACGCAGTATTTT. It encodes CASSFLAGVGWADTQYF.

The chain links TRBV2 to TRBJ1-6; D is possibly TRBD1 (6 bases). CDR1 is SNHLY, CDR2 FYNNEI, per germline. The CDR3 sequence is 13 residues long. Trimming removed 6 bases from V and 13 bases from J, with 16 bases in between. The CDR3 DNA follows: TGTGCCAGCAGCCGGGACATACTCGATCCCCTCCACTTT. It is translated as CASSRDILDPLHF.

The CDR3 is CASSVGLGTGGHEQFF. Here the CDR3 DNA reads TGTGCCAGCAGCGTAGGGTTAGGGACAGGGGGCCATGAGCAGTTCTTC. J is TRBJ2-1 and V is TRBV9, with 12 positions matching TRBD1. With V trimmed by 0 bases and J by 8 bases, 6 bases remained unmatched. The CDR3 consists of 16 residues. Germline values: CDR1 SGDLS, CDR2 YYNGEE.